The clone carrying this T cell receptor beta chain was seen a few times. This CDR3 has 12 amino acids. Germline lookup yields CDR1 MNHNS and CDR2 SASEGT. The V end lost 1 base, the J end lost 10 bases, and 8 bases lay between the germline ends. As for time point: newly diagnosed GD, antithyroid drugs for less than 3 months. PBMCs were the source of the RNA used for TCR sequencing. These data are taken from a study of regulatory T cells in long-lasting Graves disease. Sequencing libraries for TCR beta were prepared with iRepertoire HTBI primers and Arm-PCR of CDR3 regions. TCRdb called the multiplex PCR reads again in MiXCR, with one record for every CDR3 protein. The sample has hundreds of thousands of distinct CDR3 sequences; less than 20% are singletons. The data also belong to a second study, concerning T cells in Graves' hyperthyroidism and ophthalmopathy.

This TCR was sampled from a woman aged 25-40 years with Graves disease. Here the sequenced sample was peripheral blood mononuclear cells (PBMCs), taken at new diagnosis, from a patient treated with antithyroid drugs. The V gene is TRBV6-1, the J gene TRBJ2-1, with D unresolved. CDR3 protein: CASSEEAREQFF. CDR3 DNA: TGTGCCAGCAGTGAAGAGGCACGAGAGCAGTTCTTC.